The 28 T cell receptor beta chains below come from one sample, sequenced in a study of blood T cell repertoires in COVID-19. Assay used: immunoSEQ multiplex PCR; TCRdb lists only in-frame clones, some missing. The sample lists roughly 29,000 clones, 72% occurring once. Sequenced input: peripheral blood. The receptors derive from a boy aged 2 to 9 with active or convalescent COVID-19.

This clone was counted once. CDR3 DNA sequence: TGTGCCAGCAGCTTTGGGCTAGCGGGGCCCTACGAGCAGTACTTC. It encodes CASSFGLAGPYEQYF. The chain employs TRBV11-2 and TRBJ2-7; TRBD2 agrees at 9 bases. The CDR3 spans 15 residues. V was pared by 3 bases and J by 2 bases, with 5 bases of the junction left unmatched. From germline, CDR1 is SGHAT and CDR2 FQNNGV. Full variable domain (rest looked up from reference TRBV11-2 and TRBJ2-7): EAGVAQSPRYKIIEKRQSVAFWCNPISGHATLYWYQQILGQGPKLLIQFQNNGVVDDSQLPKDRFSAERLKGVDSTLKIQPAKLEDSAVYLCASSFGLAGPYEQYFGPGTRLTVT.

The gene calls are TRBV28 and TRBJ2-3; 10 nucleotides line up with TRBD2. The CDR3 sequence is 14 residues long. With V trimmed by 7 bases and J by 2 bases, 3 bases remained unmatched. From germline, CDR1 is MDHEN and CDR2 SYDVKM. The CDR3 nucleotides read TGTGCCAGCATCAGCGGGGGGGCCACAGATACGCAGTATTTT. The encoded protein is CASISGGATDTQYF.

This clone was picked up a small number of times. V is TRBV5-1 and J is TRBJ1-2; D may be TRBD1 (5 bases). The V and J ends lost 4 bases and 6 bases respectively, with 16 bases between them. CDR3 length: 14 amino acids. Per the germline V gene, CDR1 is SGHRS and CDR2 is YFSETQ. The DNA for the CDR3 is TGCGCCAGCAGCCCCGGGGGACCTCTGGATGGCTACACCTTC. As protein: CASSPGGPLDGYTF.

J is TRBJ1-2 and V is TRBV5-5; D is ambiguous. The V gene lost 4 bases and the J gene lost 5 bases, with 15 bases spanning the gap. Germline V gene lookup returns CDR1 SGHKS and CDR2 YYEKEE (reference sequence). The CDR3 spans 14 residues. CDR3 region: CASSPATDLYGYTF. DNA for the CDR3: TGTGCCAGCAGCCCTGCCACAGACCTATATGGCTACACCTTC.

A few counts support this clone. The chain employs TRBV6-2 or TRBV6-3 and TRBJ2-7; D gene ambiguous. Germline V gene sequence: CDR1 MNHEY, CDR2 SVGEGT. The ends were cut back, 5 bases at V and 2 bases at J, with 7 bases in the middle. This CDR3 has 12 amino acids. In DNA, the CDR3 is TGTGCCAGCAGTAATTCTCCCTACGAGCAGTACTTC. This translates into CASSNSPYEQYF.

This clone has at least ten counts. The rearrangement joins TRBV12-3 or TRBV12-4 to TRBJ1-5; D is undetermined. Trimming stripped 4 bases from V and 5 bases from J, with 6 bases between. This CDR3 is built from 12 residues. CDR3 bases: TGTGCCAGCAGTTCCGGTTATCAGCCCCAGCATTTT. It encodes CASSSGYQPQHF.

This CDR3 reads CASSMTGQGSEKLFF. DNA of the CDR3: TGTGCCAGTAGTATGACGGGACAGGGGAGTGAAAAACTGTTTTTT. The chain is built from TRBV19 and TRBJ1-4; 10 bases are a match to TRBD1. The length of the CDR3 is 15 residues. Germline V gives CDR1 LNHDA, CDR2 SQIVND (reference sequence). Trimming removed 3 bases from V and 7 bases from J; junction bases left unmatched: 5.

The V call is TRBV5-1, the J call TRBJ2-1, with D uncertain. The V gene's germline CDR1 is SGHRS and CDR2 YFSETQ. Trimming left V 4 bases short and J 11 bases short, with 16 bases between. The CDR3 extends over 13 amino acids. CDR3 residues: CASSPSTLTQQFF. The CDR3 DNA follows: TGCGCCAGCAGCCCATCGACTCTTACCCAGCAGTTCTTC.

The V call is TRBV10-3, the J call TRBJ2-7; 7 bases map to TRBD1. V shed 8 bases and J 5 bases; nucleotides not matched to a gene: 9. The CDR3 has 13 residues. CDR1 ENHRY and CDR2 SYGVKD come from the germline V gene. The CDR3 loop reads CAIWTGYLDEQYF. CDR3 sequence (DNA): TGTGCCATCTGGACAGGTTACCTGGACGAGCAGTACTTC.

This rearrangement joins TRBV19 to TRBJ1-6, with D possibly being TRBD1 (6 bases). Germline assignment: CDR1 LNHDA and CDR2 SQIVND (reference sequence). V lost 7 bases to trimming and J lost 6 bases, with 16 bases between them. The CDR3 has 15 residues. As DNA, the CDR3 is TGTGCCAGTAAGGATCCTGACAGGTTTAATTCACCCCTCCACTTT. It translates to CASKDPDRFNSPLHF.

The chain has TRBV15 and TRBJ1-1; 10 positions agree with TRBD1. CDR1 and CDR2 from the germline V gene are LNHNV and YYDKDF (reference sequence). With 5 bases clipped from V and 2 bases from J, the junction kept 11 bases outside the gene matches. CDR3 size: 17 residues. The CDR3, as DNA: TGTGCCACCAGCTCCAACGACAGGGGGCAGCTCAACACTGAAGCTTTCTTT. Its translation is CATSSNDRGQLNTEAFF. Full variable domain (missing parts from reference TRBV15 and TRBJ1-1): DAMVIQNPRYQVTQFGKPVTLSCSQTLNHNVMYWYQQKSSQAPKLLFHYYDKDFNNEADTPDNFQSRRPNTSFCFLDIRSPGLGDTAMYLCATSSNDRGQLNTEAFFGQGTRLTVV.

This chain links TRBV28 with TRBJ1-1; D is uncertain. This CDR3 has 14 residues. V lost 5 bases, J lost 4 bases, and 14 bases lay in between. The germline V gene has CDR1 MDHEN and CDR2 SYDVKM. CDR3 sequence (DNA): TGTGCCAGCAGTCCAAGTCGAACGGGCACTGAAGCTTTCTTT. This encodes CASSPSRTGTEAFF.

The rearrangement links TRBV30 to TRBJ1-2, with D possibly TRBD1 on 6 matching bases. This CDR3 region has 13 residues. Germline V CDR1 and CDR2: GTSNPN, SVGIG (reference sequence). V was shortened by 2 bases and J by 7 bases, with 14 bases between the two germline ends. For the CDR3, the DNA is TGTGCCTGGAGTCAGGACAGCGTCGGTGGCTACACCTTC. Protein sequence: CAWSQDSVGGYTF.

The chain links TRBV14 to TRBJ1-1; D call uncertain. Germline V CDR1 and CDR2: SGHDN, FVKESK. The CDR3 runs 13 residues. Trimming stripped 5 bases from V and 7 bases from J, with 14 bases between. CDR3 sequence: CASSSLGGFEAFF. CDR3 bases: TGTGCCAGCAGCTCATTAGGAGGTTTTGAAGCTTTCTTT.

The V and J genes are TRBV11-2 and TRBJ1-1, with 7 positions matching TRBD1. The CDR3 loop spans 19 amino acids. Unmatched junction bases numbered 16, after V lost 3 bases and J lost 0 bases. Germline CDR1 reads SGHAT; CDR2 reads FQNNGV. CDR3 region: CASSFLSTGQRHMNTEAFF. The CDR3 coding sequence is TGTGCCAGCAGCTTTCTGAGTACGGGACAGCGGCATATGAACACTGAAGCTTTCTTT.

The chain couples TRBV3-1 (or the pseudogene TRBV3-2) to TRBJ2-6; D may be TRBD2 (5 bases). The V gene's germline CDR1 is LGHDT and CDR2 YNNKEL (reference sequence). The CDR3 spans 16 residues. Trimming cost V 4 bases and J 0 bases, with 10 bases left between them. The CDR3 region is CASSPPGLSGANVLTF. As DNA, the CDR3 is TGTGCCAGCAGCCCCCCCGGACTCTCTGGGGCCAACGTCCTGACTTTC.

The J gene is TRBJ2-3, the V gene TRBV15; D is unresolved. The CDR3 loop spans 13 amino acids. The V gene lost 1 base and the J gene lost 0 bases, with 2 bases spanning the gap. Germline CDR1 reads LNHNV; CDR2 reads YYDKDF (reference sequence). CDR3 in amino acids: CATSRASTDTQYF. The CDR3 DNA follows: TGTGCCACCAGCAGAGCGAGCACAGATACGCAGTATTTT.

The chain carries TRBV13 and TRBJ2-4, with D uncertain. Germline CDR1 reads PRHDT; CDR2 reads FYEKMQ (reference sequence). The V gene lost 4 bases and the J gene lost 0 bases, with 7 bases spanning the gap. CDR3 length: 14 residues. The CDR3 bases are TGTGCCAGCAGCTCCCGTAGAGCCAAAAACATTCAGTACTTC. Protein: CASSSRRAKNIQYF.

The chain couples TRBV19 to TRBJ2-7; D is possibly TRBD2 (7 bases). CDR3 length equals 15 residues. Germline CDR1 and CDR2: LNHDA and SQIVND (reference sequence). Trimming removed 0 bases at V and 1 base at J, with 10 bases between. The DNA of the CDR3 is TGTGCCAGTAGTATAGATCGGGGGGCTTCCTACGAGCAGTACTTC. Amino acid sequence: CASSIDRGASYEQYF.

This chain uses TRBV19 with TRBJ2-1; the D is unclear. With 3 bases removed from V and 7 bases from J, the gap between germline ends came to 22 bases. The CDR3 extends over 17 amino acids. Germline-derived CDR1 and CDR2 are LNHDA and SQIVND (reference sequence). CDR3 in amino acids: CASSIFFGPSRRNEQFF. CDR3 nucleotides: TGTGCCAGTAGTATTTTTTTCGGCCCCTCGAGGCGGAATGAGCAGTTCTTC.

The CDR3: CAISESGQPYGYTF. Here the CDR3 DNA reads TGTGCCATCAGTGAGTCGGGACAGCCCTATGGCTACACCTTC. This chain links TRBV10-3 with TRBJ1-2, with 7 bases that match TRBD1. Germline loops: CDR1 ENHRY, CDR2 SYGVKD. The J segment lost 4 bases and the V segment lost 0 bases, leaving 2 bases of the junction unmatched. The CDR3 length is 14 residues.

The CDR3 is CASSKIGNSGNTIYF. The CDR3 bases are TGTGCCAGCAGCAAAATCGGGAACTCTGGAAACACCATATATTTT. This chain uses TRBV21-1 with TRBJ1-3. TRBV21-1 is termed a pseudogene. The CDR3 totals 15 residues.

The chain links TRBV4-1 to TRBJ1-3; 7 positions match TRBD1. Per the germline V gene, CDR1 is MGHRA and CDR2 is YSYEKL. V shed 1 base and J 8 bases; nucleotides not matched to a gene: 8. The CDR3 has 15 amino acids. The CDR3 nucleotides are TGCGCCAGCAGCCAAGTACAGGGGTTGAAGGACACCATATATTTT. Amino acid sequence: CASSQVQGLKDTIYF.

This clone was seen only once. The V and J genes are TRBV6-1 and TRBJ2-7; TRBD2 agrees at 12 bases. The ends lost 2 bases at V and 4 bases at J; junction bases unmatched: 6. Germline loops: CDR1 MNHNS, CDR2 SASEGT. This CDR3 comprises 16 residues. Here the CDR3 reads CASSELAGGPRYEQYV. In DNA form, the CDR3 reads TGTGCCAGCAGTGAACTAGCGGGGGGGCCGCGTTACGAGCAGTACGTC.

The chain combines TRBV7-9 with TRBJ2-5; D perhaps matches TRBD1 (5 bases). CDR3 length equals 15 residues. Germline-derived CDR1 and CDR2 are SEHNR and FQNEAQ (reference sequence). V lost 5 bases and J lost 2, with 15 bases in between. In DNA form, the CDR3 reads TGTGCCAGCAGCCTTCATATAGGGGCACAAGAGACCCAGTACTTC. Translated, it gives CASSLHIGAQETQYF.

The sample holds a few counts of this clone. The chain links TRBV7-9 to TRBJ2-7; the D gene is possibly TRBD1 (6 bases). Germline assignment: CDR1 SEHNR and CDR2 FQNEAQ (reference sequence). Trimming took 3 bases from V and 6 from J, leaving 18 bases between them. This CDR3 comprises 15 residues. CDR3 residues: CASSLSSGVKREQYF. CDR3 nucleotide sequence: TGTGCCAGCAGCTTGTCCTCAGGGGTGAAACGCGAGCAGTACTTC.

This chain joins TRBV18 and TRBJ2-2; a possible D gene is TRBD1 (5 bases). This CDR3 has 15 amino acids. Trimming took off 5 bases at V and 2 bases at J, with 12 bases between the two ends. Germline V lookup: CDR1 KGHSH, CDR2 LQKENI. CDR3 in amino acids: CASSADSLNTGELFF. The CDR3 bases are TGTGCCAGCTCAGCAGACAGCCTAAACACCGGGGAGCTGTTTTTT.

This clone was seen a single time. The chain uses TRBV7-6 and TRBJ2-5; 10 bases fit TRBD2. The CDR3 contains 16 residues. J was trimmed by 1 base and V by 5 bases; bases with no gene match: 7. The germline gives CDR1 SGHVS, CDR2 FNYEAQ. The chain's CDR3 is CASSARTSGFQETQYF. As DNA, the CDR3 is TGTGCCAGCAGCGCAAGGACTAGCGGTTTCCAAGAGACCCAGTACTTC.